The clone carrying this T cell receptor beta chain was seen repeatedly, ten times or more. Its antigen is not known. The data are from a study of T cells in Graves' hyperthyroidism and ophthalmopathy. Findings and caveats of the study: A 13 V-J model separated ophthalmopathy from stable hyperthyroidism.

Researchers amplified the TCR beta CDR3 regions from RNA transcripts. The TCR CDR3 was amplified in a first-round RT-PCR using the HTBI primer set. Using its own MiXCR run on the multiplex PCR reads, TCRdb lists one record per CDR3 protein. This sample carries roughly 630,000 distinct CDR3 sequences, around 16% of them seen once, and the ten largest clones take around 6.6%. This CDR3 is built from 14 residues. Looked up from germline, CDR1 is GTSNPN and CDR2 is SVGIG (reference sequence). With 0 bases removed from V and 1 base from J, the gap between germline ends came to 9 bases. The hyperthyroidism was newly diagnosed and had lasted under 2 months; the patients were aged 18 to 65. The diagnoses drew upon clinical symptoms, serum thyroxine and TRAb, thyroid ultrasound and orbital computed tomography.

This receptor was obtained from a woman in her 30s with Graves' hyperthyroidism. This chain joins TRBV30 and TRBJ1-1, with no clear D. Sequenced sample: blood. The CDR3 loop is CAWSVGQSNTEAFF. Here the CDR3 DNA reads TGTGCCTGGAGTGTAGGGCAGTCGAACACTGAAGCTTTCTTT.